This is a list of T cell receptor beta chains from one sample in a study of blood T cell repertoires in COVID-19. Sequencing used immunoSEQ multiplex PCR; TCRdb keeps in-frame clones, though not all of them. This sample carries around 91,000 clones, roughly 85% of them seen once, and the ten largest clones take over 35%. Source material: peripheral blood. The receptors derive from a man of 80 years or more with acute or convalescent COVID-19. The CDR3 runs from the conserved cysteine through the conserved F or W. The order of the fields is J gene, D gene, clone size, CDR3 length, V gene, CDR3 DNA, CDR3 protein. The D gene is left open where the match is weak. Clone size is stated in some rows and not others, as once, few, many or a class when expanded.

j_call: TRBJ1-4
d_call: NA
clone_size: NA
cdr3_length: 14
v_call: TRBV5-1
cdr3_nt: TGCGCCAGCAGCTTAGACAGGACTAATGAAAAACTGTTTTTT
cdr3_aa: CASSLDRTNEKLFF

j_call: TRBJ2-2
d_call: NA
clone_size: once
cdr3_length: 13
v_call: TRBV29-1
cdr3_nt: TGCAGCGTTGAAGCCAGGGCCTGGGGGGAGCTGTTTTTT
cdr3_aa: CSVEARAWGELFF

j_call: TRBJ2-7
d_call: NA
clone_size: NA
cdr3_length: 13
v_call: TRBV5-6
cdr3_nt: TGTGCCAGCAGCTTCGGTGATTACTACGAGCAGTACTTC
cdr3_aa: CASSFGDYYEQYF

j_call: TRBJ1-1
d_call: NA
clone_size: few
cdr3_length: 15
v_call: TRBV28
cdr3_nt: TGTGCCAGCAGAGCCCCCGGGACACCGAACACTGAAGCTTTCTTT
cdr3_aa: CASRAPGTPNTEAFF

j_call: TRBJ1-1
d_call: NA
clone_size: NA
cdr3_length: 13
v_call: TRBV5-1
cdr3_nt: TGCGCCAGCAAGAGCGCTTTCCGGACAGAAGCTTTCTTT
cdr3_aa: CASKSAFRTEAFF

j_call: TRBJ1-3
d_call: TRBD1
clone_size: NA
cdr3_length: 14
v_call: TRBV28
cdr3_nt: TGTGCCAGCAGTTTTGGGACAGCCGGAAACACCATATATTTT
cdr3_aa: CASSFGTAGNTIYF

j_call: TRBJ1-2
d_call: TRBD1
clone_size: NA
cdr3_length: 14
v_call: TRBV29-1
cdr3_nt: TGCAGCGCCGGCCCGAGACAGGGGGCGGCTGGCTACACCTTC
cdr3_aa: CSAGPRQGAAGYTF

j_call: TRBJ2-2
d_call: TRBD1
clone_size: NA
cdr3_length: 16
v_call: TRBV5-1
cdr3_nt: TGCGCCAGCAGCTCCGGACAGGGAAGAGGGACCGGGGAGCTGTTTTTT
cdr3_aa: CASSSGQGRGTGELFF

j_call: TRBJ2-7
d_call: TRBD1
clone_size: NA
cdr3_length: 14
v_call: TRBV19
cdr3_nt: TGTGCCACCACCTCCGGGACAGAAATCTACGAGCAGTACTTC
cdr3_aa: CATTSGTEIYEQYF

j_call: TRBJ1-6
d_call: NA
clone_size: NA
cdr3_length: 15
v_call: TRBV25-1
cdr3_nt: TGTGCCAGCACCGAGCGTGAGGGATTTTACCCACCCCTCCACTTT
cdr3_aa: CASTEREGFYPPLHF

j_call: TRBJ2-2
d_call: TRBD2
clone_size: NA
cdr3_length: 15
v_call: TRBV20-1
cdr3_nt: TGCAGTGCTAGTCTGGGACTAGCGGCCACCGGGGAGCTGTTTTTT
cdr3_aa: CSASLGLAATGELFF

j_call: TRBJ2-5
d_call: NA
clone_size: few
cdr3_length: 14
v_call: TRBV7-3
cdr3_nt: TGTGCCAGCAGCCCTGCCGGAGAGCGAGAGACCCAGTACTTC
cdr3_aa: CASSPAGERETQYF

j_call: TRBJ2-3
d_call: TRBD2
clone_size: few
cdr3_length: 15
v_call: TRBV18
cdr3_nt: TGTGCCAGCTCCTGGACTAGCGTGGGCACAGATACGCAGTATTTT
cdr3_aa: CASSWTSVGTDTQYF

j_call: TRBJ2-2
d_call: TRBD1
clone_size: NA
cdr3_length: 17
v_call: TRBV3-1/TRBV3-2
cdr3_nt: TGTGCCAGCAGCCGACAGGGGGGACAGCCTAACACCGGGGAGCTGTTTTTT
cdr3_aa: CASSRQGGQPNTGELFF

j_call: TRBJ2-7
d_call: TRBD1
clone_size: NA
cdr3_length: 14
v_call: TRBV27
cdr3_nt: TGTGCCAGCAATAAGGGACAGGGGGCCTACGAGCAGTACTTC
cdr3_aa: CASNKGQGAYEQYF

j_call: TRBJ2-3
d_call: TRBD2
clone_size: NA
cdr3_length: 14
v_call: TRBV7-2
cdr3_nt: TGTGCCAGCAGCCCCGGACTAGCGTCAGATACGCAGTATTTT
cdr3_aa: CASSPGLASDTQYF

j_call: TRBJ2-1
d_call: NA
clone_size: once
cdr3_length: 14
v_call: TRBV5-1
cdr3_nt: TGCGCCAGCAGCATCGGACAGAGCTACAATGAGCAGTTCTTC
cdr3_aa: CASSIGQSYNEQFF

j_call: TRBJ1-5
d_call: NA
clone_size: NA
cdr3_length: 14
v_call: TRBV2
cdr3_nt: TGTGCCAGCAGTGAACAGGGCGGCAATCAGCCCCAGCATTTT
cdr3_aa: CASSEQGGNQPQHF

j_call: TRBJ2-5
d_call: NA
clone_size: NA
cdr3_length: 14
v_call: TRBV4-1
cdr3_nt: TGCGCCAGCAGAGGGGGGGCCTACCAAGAGACCCAGTACTTC
cdr3_aa: CASRGGAYQETQYF

j_call: TRBJ1-5
d_call: TRBD1
clone_size: NA
cdr3_length: 15
v_call: TRBV7-2
cdr3_nt: TGTGCCAGCAGCTTAGCGTGGGGACAGGGACAGCCCCAGCATTTT
cdr3_aa: CASSLAWGQGQPQHF

j_call: TRBJ1-2
d_call: NA
clone_size: NA
cdr3_length: 14
v_call: TRBV7-9
cdr3_nt: TGTGCCAGCAGCTTAAGCGGAGTTAACTATGGCTACACCTTC
cdr3_aa: CASSLSGVNYGYTF

j_call: TRBJ2-3
d_call: TRBD2
clone_size: NA
cdr3_length: 18
v_call: TRBV5-4
cdr3_nt: TGTGCCAGCAGCTTGGGACTAGCGGGACGTACTAGCACAGATACGCAGTATTTT
cdr3_aa: CASSLGLAGRTSTDTQYF

j_call: TRBJ2-1
d_call: TRBD2
clone_size: once
cdr3_length: 17
v_call: TRBV28
cdr3_nt: TGTGCCAGCAGTTCACCCTCAACAGCGGGAGGCCGGTACGGGCAGTTCTTC
cdr3_aa: CASSSPSTAGGRYGQFF

j_call: TRBJ2-7
d_call: TRBD2
clone_size: NA
cdr3_length: 16
v_call: TRBV9
cdr3_nt: TGTGCCAGCAGCGTAGGAGCGGGGGCCCCCCCTTTGGAGCAGTACTTC
cdr3_aa: CASSVGAGAPPLEQYF

j_call: TRBJ2-3
d_call: NA
clone_size: NA
cdr3_length: 13
v_call: TRBV19
cdr3_nt: TGTGCCAGTCGGTCCACTAGCACAGATACGCAGTATTTT
cdr3_aa: CASRSTSTDTQYF

j_call: TRBJ1-5
d_call: NA
clone_size: NA
cdr3_length: 16
v_call: TRBV30
cdr3_nt: TGTGCCTGGAGTGTAGGGGGACACCGTAGCAATCAGCCCCAGCATTTT
cdr3_aa: CAWSVGGHRSNQPQHF

j_call: TRBJ2-3
d_call: NA
clone_size: once
cdr3_length: 13
v_call: TRBV12-3/TRBV12-4
cdr3_nt: TGTGCCAGCAGCCCTCCCCGCACAGATACGCAGTATTTT
cdr3_aa: CASSPPRTDTQYF

j_call: TRBJ2-1
d_call: NA
clone_size: NA
cdr3_length: 14
v_call: TRBV6-4
cdr3_nt: TGTGCCAGCAGTGGGGAGGCGGACTACAATGAGCAGTTCTTC
cdr3_aa: CASSGEADYNEQFF

j_call: TRBJ1-6
d_call: TRBD1
clone_size: NA
cdr3_length: 16
v_call: TRBV19
cdr3_nt: TGTGCCAGTAGTATATATGGACAGGGCATGGATTCACCCCTCCACTTT
cdr3_aa: CASSIYGQGMDSPLHF

j_call: TRBJ2-1
d_call: TRBD2
clone_size: NA
cdr3_length: 15
v_call: TRBV19
cdr3_nt: TGTGCCACTGGGGGTTCAGGACTAGCTTCCAATGAGCAGTTCTTC
cdr3_aa: CATGGSGLASNEQFF

j_call: TRBJ2-7
d_call: NA
clone_size: once
cdr3_length: 13
v_call: TRBV12-3/TRBV12-4
cdr3_nt: TGTGCCAGCAGCCTCCGAGGAGGGTACGAGCAGTACTTC
cdr3_aa: CASSLRGGYEQYF

j_call: TRBJ2-5
d_call: NA
clone_size: NA
cdr3_length: 13
v_call: TRBV7-2
cdr3_nt: TGTGCCAGCAGTCGTACAGGGCTGGGGACCCAGTACTTC
cdr3_aa: CASSRTGLGTQYF

j_call: TRBJ1-2
d_call: NA
clone_size: NA
cdr3_length: 13
v_call: TRBV13
cdr3_nt: TGTGCCAGCAGCTTAGAGAGGGTCTGGGGCTACACCTTC
cdr3_aa: CASSLERVWGYTF

j_call: TRBJ2-3
d_call: NA
clone_size: NA
cdr3_length: 16
v_call: TRBV5-1
cdr3_nt: TGCGCCAGCAGCCTCCCGGTAGCCCGAACGACAGATACGCAGTATTTT
cdr3_aa: CASSLPVARTTDTQYF

j_call: TRBJ2-7
d_call: NA
clone_size: few
cdr3_length: 14
v_call: TRBV14
cdr3_nt: TGTGCCAGCAGCCATGGAGAGATTTCCTACGAGCAGTACTTC
cdr3_aa: CASSHGEISYEQYF

j_call: TRBJ1-3
d_call: NA
clone_size: many
cdr3_length: 15
v_call: TRBV19
cdr3_nt: TGTGCCAGTAGTATAGATCAAGGAGCTGGAAACACCATATATTTT
cdr3_aa: CASSIDQGAGNTIYF

j_call: TRBJ2-1
d_call: NA
clone_size: NA
cdr3_length: 14
v_call: TRBV11-2
cdr3_nt: TGTGCCAGCCAGTTGGGCGGGACAGACAATGAGCAGTTCTTC
cdr3_aa: CASQLGGTDNEQFF

j_call: TRBJ1-6
d_call: NA
clone_size: NA
cdr3_length: 15
v_call: TRBV2
cdr3_nt: TGTGCCAGCAGGGGATTCAGGGATCAGTATCCACCCCTCCACTTT
cdr3_aa: CASRGFRDQYPPLHF

j_call: TRBJ1-5
d_call: TRBD1
clone_size: NA
cdr3_length: 17
v_call: TRBV15
cdr3_nt: TGTGCCACCAGCAGAGAGAGAGGGACAGCTAGCAATCAGCCCCAGCATTTT
cdr3_aa: CATSRERGTASNQPQHF

j_call: TRBJ2-7
d_call: NA
clone_size: NA
cdr3_length: 13
v_call: TRBV18
cdr3_nt: TGTGCCAGCTCGCGGACAACCACCTACGAGCAGTACTTC
cdr3_aa: CASSRTTTYEQYF

j_call: TRBJ1-6
d_call: TRBD1
clone_size: NA
cdr3_length: 15
v_call: TRBV6-5
cdr3_nt: TGTGCCAGCACTTTACAGGGGGCATTGGATTCACCCCTCCACTTT
cdr3_aa: CASTLQGALDSPLHF

j_call: TRBJ1-1
d_call: TRBD1
clone_size: NA
cdr3_length: 12
v_call: TRBV10-3
cdr3_nt: TGTGCCGCAGGGGGTGCGAAGACTGAAGCTTTCTTT
cdr3_aa: CAAGGAKTEAFF

j_call: TRBJ2-7
d_call: NA
clone_size: few
cdr3_length: 13
v_call: TRBV4-2
cdr3_nt: TGTGCCAGCAGCCCCGAGACAGGAGGCGAGCAGTACTTC
cdr3_aa: CASSPETGGEQYF

j_call: TRBJ2-3
d_call: TRBD2
clone_size: NA
cdr3_length: 16
v_call: TRBV4-3
cdr3_nt: TGCGCCAGCAGCCAACGCGGGACTAGCGGCACAGATACGCAGTATTTT
cdr3_aa: CASSQRGTSGTDTQYF

j_call: TRBJ2-3
d_call: NA
clone_size: NA
cdr3_length: 16
v_call: TRBV7-3
cdr3_nt: TGTGCCAGCAGCTCCCGCCTGGGGGGTGGTACAGATACGCAGTATTTT
cdr3_aa: CASSSRLGGGTDTQYF

j_call: TRBJ2-3
d_call: TRBD2
clone_size: NA
cdr3_length: 13
v_call: TRBV7-3
cdr3_nt: TGTGCCAGCAGCCCGCTAGCGGGATCTACGCAGTATTTT
cdr3_aa: CASSPLAGSTQYF

j_call: TRBJ2-5
d_call: TRBD1
clone_size: NA
cdr3_length: 16
v_call: TRBV5-1
cdr3_nt: TGCGCCAGCAGCGCGGGACAGGGGGCGCTCGGGGAGACCCAGTACTTC
cdr3_aa: CASSAGQGALGETQYF

j_call: TRBJ2-2
d_call: TRBD2
clone_size: NA
cdr3_length: 14
v_call: TRBV9
cdr3_nt: TGTGCCAGCAGCGTTAGCGGGAGGGCCGGGGAGCTGTTTTTT
cdr3_aa: CASSVSGRAGELFF

j_call: TRBJ2-7
d_call: NA
clone_size: NA
cdr3_length: 18
v_call: TRBV19
cdr3_nt: TGTGCCAGTAGTCCCGAAGGCGGAACTCCCCTTTTCCCTTACGAGCAGTACTTC
cdr3_aa: CASSPEGGTPLFPYEQYF

j_call: TRBJ2-2
d_call: NA
clone_size: NA
cdr3_length: 15
v_call: TRBV15
cdr3_nt: TGTGCCACCAGCAGAGATTTGACTAGGGCCGGGGAGCTGTTTTTT
cdr3_aa: CATSRDLTRAGELFF

j_call: TRBJ2-2
d_call: TRBD1
clone_size: NA
cdr3_length: 16
v_call: TRBV5-6
cdr3_nt: TGTGCCAGCAGCGCCGGGACAGGGGGAAACACCGGGGAGCTGTTTTTT
cdr3_aa: CASSAGTGGNTGELFF

j_call: TRBJ1-5
d_call: NA
clone_size: NA
cdr3_length: 15
v_call: TRBV29-1
cdr3_nt: TGCAGCGTCGTACCCGCAGGGGCACTCAATCAGCCCCAGCATTTT
cdr3_aa: CSVVPAGALNQPQHF

j_call: TRBJ1-5
d_call: NA
clone_size: NA
cdr3_length: 13
v_call: TRBV30
cdr3_nt: TGTGCCTGGAGGTTAGGGGCCGAGCAGCCCCAGCATTTT
cdr3_aa: CAWRLGAEQPQHF